In this sample, the clone carrying this T cell receptor beta chain turned up a few times. What it binds is not known. The data originate from a study of regulatory T cells in long-lasting Graves disease. Study outcomes and limitations: Preferential use of TRBV28, TRBJ1-2 and TRBJ2-5 was seen in persistent disease. Thyroid tissue was not studied; only peripheral blood was.

Germline V CDR1 and CDR2: DFQATT, SNEGSKA (reference sequence). This CDR3 spans 14 amino acids. The V and J ends lost 1 base and 4 bases respectively, with 13 bases between them. Described time point: persistent/refractory GD, antithyroid drugs over 5 years with positive TRAb. With RNA extracted from PBMCs as input, the TCR library was made. TCR beta libraries were built with iRepertoire HTBI primers and Arm-PCR of CDR3 regions. TCRdb re-called the multiplex PCR reads through MiXCR, storing one row per CDR3 protein. The sample holds 400,000 or so distinct CDR3 sequences; around 22% are singletons and the top ten take around 26%.

The genes are TRBV20-1 and TRBJ1-1; tentatively, D is TRBD1 (5 bases). The sample consisted of peripheral blood mononuclear cells (PBMCs), taken when the disease was refractory, from a patient treated with antithyroid drugs. The sequence came from a female donor with Graves disease. This CDR3 reads CSARVGGFSTEAFF. DNA of the CDR3: TGCAGTGCTAGAGTCGGGGGATTTTCCACTGAAGCTTTCTTT.